This T cell receptor beta chain was identified during a study of cytomegalovirus exposure and HLA in healthy donors. This CDR3 is built from 19 residues. V was clipped by 3 bases and J by 2 bases; unmatched bases: 14. CDR1 LGHNA and CDR2 YSLEER come from the germline V gene. The primer mix had 60 Vbeta and 13 Jbeta primers. TCRdb keeps only in-frame clones here, not all; method: immunoSEQ multiplex PCR. The specimen's table records 20,000 to 25,000 clones. To note about this clone: Its antigen is unknown.

Study-wide results and limits: Later analysis associated a missense DCLRE1C variant with TCR beta V- and J-gene trimming.

The rearrangement links TRBV4-3 to TRBJ2-1; 9 nucleotides line up with TRBD2. This sequence was found in a male donor in good health and CMV-seropositive. Input material: PBMCs. The CDR3 spells CASSQDPSGTGEAYNEQFF. CDR3 nucleotides: TGCGCCAGCAGCCAGGACCCTAGCGGGACCGGAGAAGCCTACAATGAGCAGTTCTTC.